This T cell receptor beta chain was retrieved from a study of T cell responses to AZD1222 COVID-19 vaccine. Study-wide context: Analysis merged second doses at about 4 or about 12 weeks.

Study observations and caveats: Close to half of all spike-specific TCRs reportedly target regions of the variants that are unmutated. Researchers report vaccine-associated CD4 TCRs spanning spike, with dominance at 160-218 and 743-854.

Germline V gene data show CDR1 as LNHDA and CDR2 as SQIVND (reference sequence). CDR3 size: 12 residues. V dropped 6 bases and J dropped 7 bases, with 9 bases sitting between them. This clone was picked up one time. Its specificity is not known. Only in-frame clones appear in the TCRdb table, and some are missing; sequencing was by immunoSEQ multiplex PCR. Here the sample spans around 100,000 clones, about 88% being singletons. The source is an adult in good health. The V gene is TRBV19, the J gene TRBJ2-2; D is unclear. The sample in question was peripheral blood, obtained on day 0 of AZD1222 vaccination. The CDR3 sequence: CASSLPIGELFF. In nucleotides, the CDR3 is TGTGCCAGTAGCCTCCCAATCGGGGAGCTGTTTTTT.